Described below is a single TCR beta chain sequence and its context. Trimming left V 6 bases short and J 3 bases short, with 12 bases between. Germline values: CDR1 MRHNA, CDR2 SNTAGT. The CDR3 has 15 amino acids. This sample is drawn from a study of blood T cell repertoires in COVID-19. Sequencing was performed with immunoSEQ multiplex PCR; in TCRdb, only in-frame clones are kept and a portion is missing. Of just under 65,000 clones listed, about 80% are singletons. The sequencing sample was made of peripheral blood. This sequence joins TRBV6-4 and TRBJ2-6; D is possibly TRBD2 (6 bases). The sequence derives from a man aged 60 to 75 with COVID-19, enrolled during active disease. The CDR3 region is CASSPQGLGANVLTF. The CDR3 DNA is TGTGCCAGCAGCCCCCAGGGACTTGGGGCCAACGTCCTGACTTTC.